Listed below are T cell receptor beta chains from one sample, sequenced in a study of blood T cell repertoires in COVID-19. Measured with immunoSEQ multiplex PCR; TCRdb has only the in-frame clones, and not every one. The table shows around 170,000 clones, with around 83% occurring only once. The source material was peripheral blood. The origin of the receptors is a human donor in a cohort sampled during active COVID-19. Both conserved end residues are part of each CDR3. The order of the fields is J gene, clone size, V gene, D gene, CDR3 DNA, CDR3 protein. D genes are given only for firm matches. Expanded clones are given a class, and other clones once, few, many or no size at all.

j_gene: TRBJ1-2
abundance: NA
v_gene: TRBV6-5
d_gene: NA
CDR3nt: TGTGCCAGCAGTAGCCGCGGGGGGTACTATGGCTACACCTTC
CDR3aa: CASSSRGGYYGYTF

j_gene: TRBJ2-7
abundance: NA
v_gene: TRBV6-5
d_gene: TRBD1
CDR3nt: TGTGCCAGCAGTTACAGGGGACAGGGGGCCAGGGAGCAGTACTTC
CDR3aa: CASSYRGQGAREQYF

j_gene: TRBJ1-4
abundance: few
v_gene: TRBV3-1/TRBV3-2
d_gene: NA
CDR3nt: TGTGCCAGCAGCCAAGGGGACACCTTAGGGGAAAAACTGTTTTTT
CDR3aa: CASSQGDTLGEKLFF

j_gene: TRBJ1-1
abundance: NA
v_gene: TRBV18
d_gene: TRBD1
CDR3nt: TGTGCCAGCTCAGGCGACAGGGGCTGGACTGAAGCTTTCTTT
CDR3aa: CASSGDRGWTEAFF

j_gene: TRBJ2-7
abundance: NA
v_gene: TRBV29-1
d_gene: TRBD1
CDR3nt: TGCAGCGTTGAAGGGGACAGGGGTAACGAGCAGTACTTC
CDR3aa: CSVEGDRGNEQYF

j_gene: TRBJ2-7
abundance: NA
v_gene: TRBV6-5
d_gene: NA
CDR3nt: TGTGCCAGCAGTTACCCCGAGCGGTCCTACGAGCAGTACTTC
CDR3aa: CASSYPERSYEQYF

j_gene: TRBJ2-7
abundance: NA
v_gene: TRBV7-8
d_gene: TRBD2
CDR3nt: TGTGCCAGCAGCTCTGCGGGAGCCTACGAGCAGTACTTC
CDR3aa: CASSSAGAYEQYF

j_gene: TRBJ2-7
abundance: NA
v_gene: TRBV3-1/TRBV3-2
d_gene: TRBD1
CDR3nt: TGTGCCAGCAGCCAAGGGGCAGCAGGGGGCCACGAGCAGTACTTC
CDR3aa: CASSQGAAGGHEQYF

j_gene: TRBJ2-3
abundance: NA
v_gene: TRBV6-4
d_gene: TRBD2
CDR3nt: TGTGCCAGCAGTGGACTAGCGGGAGGTTTGGATACGCAGTATTTT
CDR3aa: CASSGLAGGLDTQYF

j_gene: TRBJ1-1
abundance: NA
v_gene: TRBV3-1/TRBV3-2
d_gene: NA
CDR3nt: TGTGCCAGCAGCCCACGGGGGGGGAACACTGAAGCTTTCTTT
CDR3aa: CASSPRGGNTEAFF

j_gene: TRBJ2-1
abundance: NA
v_gene: TRBV19
d_gene: TRBD2
CDR3nt: TGTGCCAGTAGTAAGGGGACTAGCGGGAGCAATGAGCAGTTCTTC
CDR3aa: CASSKGTSGSNEQFF

j_gene: TRBJ2-7
abundance: NA
v_gene: TRBV19
d_gene: NA
CDR3nt: TGTGCCAGTAGTCCCATGGCCGGGTCGGTTGAGCAGTACTTC
CDR3aa: CASSPMAGSVEQYF

j_gene: TRBJ2-7
abundance: few
v_gene: TRBV7-9
d_gene: NA
CDR3nt: TGTGCCAGCAGACAGGGTGCTGGCTACGAGCAGTACTTC
CDR3aa: CASRQGAGYEQYF

j_gene: TRBJ1-5
abundance: NA
v_gene: TRBV6-5
d_gene: TRBD1
CDR3nt: TGTGCCAGCATTTATCGGACAGGGCTTAGCAATCAGCCCCAGCATTTT
CDR3aa: CASIYRTGLSNQPQHF

j_gene: TRBJ1-6
abundance: few
v_gene: TRBV2
d_gene: NA
CDR3nt: TGTGCCAGCGGCATCCGGGACACCGATAATTCACCCCTCCACTTT
CDR3aa: CASGIRDTDNSPLHF

j_gene: TRBJ2-7
abundance: NA
v_gene: TRBV19
d_gene: NA
CDR3nt: TGTGCCAGTAGTGCCCGGGGGGCGGGAGTAGGCGAGCAGTACTTC
CDR3aa: CASSARGAGVGEQYF

j_gene: TRBJ2-2
abundance: NA
v_gene: TRBV7-6
d_gene: TRBD1
CDR3nt: TGTGCCAGCAGCCCTAGACAGGGAGCGAACACCGGGGAGCTGTTTTTT
CDR3aa: CASSPRQGANTGELFF

j_gene: TRBJ2-1
abundance: NA
v_gene: TRBV4-3
d_gene: TRBD2
CDR3nt: TGCGCCAGCAGCCAAGGGACTAGCGGCAACTACAATGAGCAGTTCTTC
CDR3aa: CASSQGTSGNYNEQFF

j_gene: TRBJ2-7
abundance: NA
v_gene: TRBV29-1
d_gene: NA
CDR3nt: TGCAGCGTTGAAGATCTGTCGGGGTATGAGCAGTACTTC
CDR3aa: CSVEDLSGYEQYF

j_gene: TRBJ1-5
abundance: few
v_gene: TRBV7-8
d_gene: NA
CDR3nt: TGTGCCAGCAGCTTACCAGGGGTCGGCCCCCAGCATTTT
CDR3aa: CASSLPGVGPQHF

j_gene: TRBJ2-7
abundance: NA
v_gene: TRBV6-4
d_gene: TRBD1
CDR3nt: TGTGCCAGCAGTGACCCCCCGGGACAGGATCACTACGAGCAGTACTTC
CDR3aa: CASSDPPGQDHYEQYF

j_gene: TRBJ2-7
abundance: NA
v_gene: TRBV4-1
d_gene: NA
CDR3nt: TGCGCCAGCAGGAGCCCCACCTACGAGCAGTACTTC
CDR3aa: CASRSPTYEQYF

j_gene: TRBJ1-5
abundance: NA
v_gene: TRBV6-5
d_gene: NA
CDR3nt: TGTGCCAGCAGTCCACATAGCAATCAGCCCCAGCATTTT
CDR3aa: CASSPHSNQPQHF

j_gene: TRBJ1-2
abundance: NA
v_gene: TRBV4-1
d_gene: TRBD1
CDR3nt: TGCGCCAGCAGCCAAGCCGAAGGACAGGGGTATGGCTACACCTTC
CDR3aa: CASSQAEGQGYGYTF

j_gene: TRBJ2-4
abundance: once
v_gene: TRBV7-2
d_gene: NA
CDR3nt: TGTGCCAGCAGCCCCAGGGTCGGCCCACTAGCCAAAAACATTCAGTACTTC
CDR3aa: CASSPRVGPLAKNIQYF

j_gene: TRBJ2-7
abundance: NA
v_gene: TRBV19
d_gene: TRBD1
CDR3nt: TGTGCCAGTAGTATAGATGGACAGGGAGAAGGACGGTCCTACGAGCAGTACTTC
CDR3aa: CASSIDGQGEGRSYEQYF

j_gene: TRBJ1-5
abundance: few
v_gene: TRBV6-2/TRBV6-3
d_gene: NA
CDR3nt: TGTGCCAGCAGTCGTCTATCGCCAATAGAGCGCGATCAGCCCCAGCATTTT
CDR3aa: CASSRLSPIERDQPQHF

j_gene: TRBJ2-2
abundance: NA
v_gene: TRBV6-5
d_gene: NA
CDR3nt: TGTGCCAGCAGCCAGTCCGGGGAGCTGTTTTTT
CDR3aa: CASSQSGELFF

j_gene: TRBJ1-2
abundance: NA
v_gene: TRBV27
d_gene: NA
CDR3nt: TGTGCCAGCAGTTTATCGGGAGACTATGGCTACACCTTC
CDR3aa: CASSLSGDYGYTF

j_gene: TRBJ2-7
abundance: NA
v_gene: TRBV9
d_gene: NA
CDR3nt: TGTGCCAGCAGCCCCAGATGGCTAGACGAGCAGTACTTC
CDR3aa: CASSPRWLDEQYF

j_gene: TRBJ2-3
abundance: NA
v_gene: TRBV14
d_gene: NA
CDR3nt: TGTGCCAGCAGCCAAGGTGATAGAGGGCGGTACACAGATACGCAGTATTTT
CDR3aa: CASSQGDRGRYTDTQYF

j_gene: TRBJ1-5
abundance: NA
v_gene: TRBV7-8
d_gene: TRBD1
CDR3nt: TGTGCCAGCAGCCCCAGACAGGGGGCCAGCGGCCAGCCCCAGCATTTT
CDR3aa: CASSPRQGASGQPQHF

j_gene: TRBJ2-1
abundance: NA
v_gene: TRBV6-5
d_gene: NA
CDR3nt: TGTGCCAGCAGTCTTAGAAGTAGCTCCTACAATGAGCAGTTCTTC
CDR3aa: CASSLRSSSYNEQFF

j_gene: TRBJ2-3
abundance: NA
v_gene: TRBV18
d_gene: NA
CDR3nt: TGTGCCAGCTCACGGGGACAACCGACAGATACGCAGTATTTT
CDR3aa: CASSRGQPTDTQYF

j_gene: TRBJ2-3
abundance: NA
v_gene: TRBV9
d_gene: TRBD1
CDR3nt: TGTGCCAGCAGCGCGGACAGGGTGAGAAGTATAGATACGCAGTATTTT
CDR3aa: CASSADRVRSIDTQYF

j_gene: TRBJ2-1
abundance: NA
v_gene: TRBV4-3
d_gene: NA
CDR3nt: TGCGCCAGCAGCCTCTCGGGGGTGGCAATTGAGCAGTTCTTC
CDR3aa: CASSLSGVAIEQFF

j_gene: TRBJ2-7
abundance: once
v_gene: TRBV5-1
d_gene: TRBD1
CDR3nt: TGCGCCAGCAGTCGGATGGACAGGGTCCACGAGCAGTACTTC
CDR3aa: CASSRMDRVHEQYF

j_gene: TRBJ1-6
abundance: NA
v_gene: TRBV9
d_gene: NA
CDR3nt: TGTGCCAGCAGCATCGGAGGGGACGGCTATAATTCACCCCTCCACTTT
CDR3aa: CASSIGGDGYNSPLHF

j_gene: TRBJ1-2
abundance: once
v_gene: TRBV7-2
d_gene: NA
CDR3nt: TGTGCCAGCAGCTACTACCTAGGCTATGGCTACACCTTC
CDR3aa: CASSYYLGYGYTF

j_gene: TRBJ1-6
abundance: NA
v_gene: TRBV9
d_gene: NA
CDR3nt: TGTGCCAGCAGCGATCAGGGCATGAATTCACCCCTCCACTTT
CDR3aa: CASSDQGMNSPLHF

j_gene: TRBJ2-1
abundance: NA
v_gene: TRBV3-1/TRBV3-2
d_gene: NA
CDR3nt: TGTGCCAGCAGCCACCAGCGGCTGAGCTCCTACAATGAGCAGTTCTTC
CDR3aa: CASSHQRLSSYNEQFF

j_gene: TRBJ2-1
abundance: NA
v_gene: TRBV19
d_gene: TRBD1
CDR3nt: TGTGCCAGTAGCGGACAGGGGGGAAGGAAGTTCTTC
CDR3aa: CASSGQGGRKFF

j_gene: TRBJ1-6
abundance: NA
v_gene: TRBV6-6
d_gene: TRBD1
CDR3nt: TGTGCCAGCAGAGCCGGGACAGGGGGCACCGGCTCACCCCTCCACTTT
CDR3aa: CASRAGTGGTGSPLHF

j_gene: TRBJ1-2
abundance: NA
v_gene: TRBV20-1
d_gene: NA
CDR3nt: TGCAGTGCTAGAGGCGCGGGGCCCTACACCTTC
CDR3aa: CSARGAGPYTF

j_gene: TRBJ2-5
abundance: NA
v_gene: TRBV10-1
d_gene: NA
CDR3nt: TGCGCCATTAATCAGGGTAATGGTTGGGAAGAGACCCAGTACTTC
CDR3aa: CAINQGNGWEETQYF

j_gene: TRBJ1-5
abundance: NA
v_gene: TRBV6-5
d_gene: NA
CDR3nt: TGTGCTAGCAGTTCGGTGGCAGGAAATCAGCCCCAGCATTTT
CDR3aa: CASSSVAGNQPQHF

j_gene: TRBJ2-7
abundance: once
v_gene: TRBV3-1/TRBV3-2
d_gene: NA
CDR3nt: TGTGCCAGCAGCCAACCAGCGAACTCCTACGAGCAGTACTTC
CDR3aa: CASSQPANSYEQYF

j_gene: TRBJ1-6
abundance: NA
v_gene: TRBV3-1/TRBV3-2
d_gene: TRBD1
CDR3nt: TGTGCCAGCAGCCAAGGGACAGGGCAAAATTCACCCCTCCACTTT
CDR3aa: CASSQGTGQNSPLHF

j_gene: TRBJ1-6
abundance: NA
v_gene: TRBV6-2/TRBV6-3
d_gene: NA
CDR3nt: TGTGCCAGCAGTGACGCAAAGGGGTACTCACCCCTCCACTTT
CDR3aa: CASSDAKGYSPLHF

j_gene: TRBJ1-1
abundance: NA
v_gene: TRBV15
d_gene: NA
CDR3nt: TGTGCCACCAGCAGAGATCGGGGGAACACTGAAGCTTTCTTT
CDR3aa: CATSRDRGNTEAFF

j_gene: TRBJ1-3
abundance: NA
v_gene: TRBV18
d_gene: NA
CDR3nt: TGTGCCAGCTCACCACCGAGTGGAAACACCATATATTTT
CDR3aa: CASSPPSGNTIYF

j_gene: TRBJ1-3
abundance: NA
v_gene: TRBV7-7
d_gene: NA
CDR3nt: TGTGCTAGCAGCCCAAACCCAGGAACGGGATCTGGAAACACCATATATTTT
CDR3aa: CASSPNPGTGSGNTIYF